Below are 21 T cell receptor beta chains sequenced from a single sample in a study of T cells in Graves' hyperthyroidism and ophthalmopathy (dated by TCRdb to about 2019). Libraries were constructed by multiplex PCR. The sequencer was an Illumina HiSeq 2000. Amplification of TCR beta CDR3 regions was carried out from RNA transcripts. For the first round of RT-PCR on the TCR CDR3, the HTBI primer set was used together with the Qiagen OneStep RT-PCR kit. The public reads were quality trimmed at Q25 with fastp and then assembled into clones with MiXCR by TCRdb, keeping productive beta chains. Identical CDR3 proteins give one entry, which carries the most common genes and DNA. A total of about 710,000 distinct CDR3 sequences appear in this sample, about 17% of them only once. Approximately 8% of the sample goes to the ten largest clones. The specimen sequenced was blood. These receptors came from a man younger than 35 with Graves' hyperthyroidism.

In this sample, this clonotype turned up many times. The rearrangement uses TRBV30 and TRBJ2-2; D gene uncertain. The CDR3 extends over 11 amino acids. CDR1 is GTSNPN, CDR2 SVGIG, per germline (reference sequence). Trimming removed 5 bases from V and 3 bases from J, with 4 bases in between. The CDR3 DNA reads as TGTGCCTGGGGGGACACCGGGGAGCTGTTTTTT. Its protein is CAWGDTGELFF.

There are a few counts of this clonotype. In DNA form, the CDR3 reads TGTGCCAGTAGTATGGGGACTAGCGGATACAATGAGCAGTTCTTC. Translated: CASSMGTSGYNEQFF. This chain connects TRBV19 to TRBJ2-1, with TRBD2 identical over 11 bases. The CDR3 length is 15 residues. Germline V gene data show CDR1 as LNHDA and CDR2 as SQIVND (reference sequence). The V and J ends lost 3 bases and 4 bases, in that order; junction bases with no gene match: 2.

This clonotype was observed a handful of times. In nucleotides, the CDR3 is TGTGCCAGCAGCTCATTATTGAACACTGAAGCTTTCTTT. Protein product: CASSSLLNTEAFF. The chain employs TRBV5-5 and TRBJ1-1; D gene uncertain. Germline CDR1 and CDR2: SGHKS and YYEKEE (reference sequence). CDR3 length: 13 amino acids. V was cut by 3 bases and J by 0 bases, with 6 bases left in between. The whole variable domain, remainder taken from reference TRBV5-5 and TRBJ1-1, is DAGVTQSPTHLIKTRGQQVTLRCSPISGHKSVSWYQQVLGQGPQFIFQYYEKEERGRGNFPDRFSARQFPNYSSELNVNALLLGDSALYLCASSSLLNTEAFFGQGTRLTVV.

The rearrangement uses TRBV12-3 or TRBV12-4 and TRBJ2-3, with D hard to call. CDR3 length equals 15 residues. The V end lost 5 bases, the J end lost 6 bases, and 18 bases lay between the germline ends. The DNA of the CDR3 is TGTGCCAGCAGTCCTGTGAGCCGACTCGGGGATACGCAGTATTTT. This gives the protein CASSPVSRLGDTQYF.

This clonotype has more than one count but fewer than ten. The DNA for the CDR3 is TGTGCCAGCAGCTGGGGGACTAGCGGGAGTATCTACGAGCAGTACTTC. Protein sequence: CASSWGTSGSIYEQYF. The V call is TRBV7-2, the J call TRBJ2-7, with 14 bases identical to TRBD2. The junction had 5 bases not matched to a gene; V was cut back by 4 bases and J by 3 bases. The germline V gene has CDR1 SGHTA and CDR2 FQGNSA. The CDR3 totals 16 residues. Full variable domain (rest looked up from reference TRBV7-2 and TRBJ2-7): GAGVSQSPSNKVTEKGKDVELRCDPISGHTALYWYRQSLGQGLEFLIYFQGNSAPDKSGLPSDRFSAERTGGSVSTLTIQRTQQEDSAVYLCASSWGTSGSIYEQYFGPGTRLTVT.

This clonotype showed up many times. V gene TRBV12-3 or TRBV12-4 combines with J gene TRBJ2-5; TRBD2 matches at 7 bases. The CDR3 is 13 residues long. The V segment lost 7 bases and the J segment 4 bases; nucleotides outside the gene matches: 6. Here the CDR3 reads CASNLWGGETQYF. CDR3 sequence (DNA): TGTGCCAGCAACCTTTGGGGGGGAGAGACCCAGTACTTC.

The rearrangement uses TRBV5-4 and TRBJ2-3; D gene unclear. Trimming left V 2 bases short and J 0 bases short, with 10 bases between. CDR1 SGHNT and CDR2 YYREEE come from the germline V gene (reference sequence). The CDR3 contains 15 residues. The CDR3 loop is CASSFGRASTDTQYF. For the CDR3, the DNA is TGTGCCAGCAGCTTCGGCCGTGCTAGCACAGATACGCAGTATTTT.

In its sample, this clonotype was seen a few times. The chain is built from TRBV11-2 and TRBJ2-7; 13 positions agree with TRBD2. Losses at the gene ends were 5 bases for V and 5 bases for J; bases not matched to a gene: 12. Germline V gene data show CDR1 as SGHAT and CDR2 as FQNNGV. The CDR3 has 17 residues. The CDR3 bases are TGTGCCAGCAGCCGGGTACTAGCGGGAGGGCCTAGCGACGAGCAGTACTTC. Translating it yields CASSRVLAGGPSDEQYF.

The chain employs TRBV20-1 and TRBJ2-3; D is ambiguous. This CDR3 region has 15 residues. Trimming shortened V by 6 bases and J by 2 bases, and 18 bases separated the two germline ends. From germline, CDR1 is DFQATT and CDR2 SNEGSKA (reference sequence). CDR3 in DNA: TGCAGTGCCCGAGAAGGGTGGCCCTTCACAGATACGCAGTATTTT. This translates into CSAREGWPFTDTQYF.

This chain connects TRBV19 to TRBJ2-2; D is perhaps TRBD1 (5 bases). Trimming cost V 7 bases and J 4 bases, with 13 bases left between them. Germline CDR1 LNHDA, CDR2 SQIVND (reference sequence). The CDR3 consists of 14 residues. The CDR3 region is CASTAGRVTGELFF. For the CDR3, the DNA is TGTGCCAGTACTGCAGGCAGGGTCACCGGGGAGCTGTTTTTT.

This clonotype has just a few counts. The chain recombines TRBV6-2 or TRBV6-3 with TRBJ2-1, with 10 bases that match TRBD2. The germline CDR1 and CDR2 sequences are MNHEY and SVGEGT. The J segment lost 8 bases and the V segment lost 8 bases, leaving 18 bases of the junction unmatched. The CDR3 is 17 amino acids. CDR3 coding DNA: TGTGCCAGCGCCCAAGGGCCAGGATTCCTAGCGGGAGATGAGCAGTTCTTC. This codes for CASAQGPGFLAGDEQFF.

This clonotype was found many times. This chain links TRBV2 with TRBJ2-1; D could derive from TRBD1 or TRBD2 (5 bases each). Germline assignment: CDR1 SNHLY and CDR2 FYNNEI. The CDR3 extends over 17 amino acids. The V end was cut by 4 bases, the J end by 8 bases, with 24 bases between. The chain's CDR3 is CASSGALSPVRGYEQFF. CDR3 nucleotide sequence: TGTGCCAGCAGTGGAGCCCTCAGTCCCGTGAGGGGATATGAGCAGTTCTTC.

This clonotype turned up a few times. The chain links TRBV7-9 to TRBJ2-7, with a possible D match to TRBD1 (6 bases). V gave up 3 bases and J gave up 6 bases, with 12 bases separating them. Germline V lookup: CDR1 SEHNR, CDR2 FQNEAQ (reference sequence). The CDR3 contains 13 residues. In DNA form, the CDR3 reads TGTGCCAGCAGCTTTACAGGGAACGGCGAGCAGTACTTC. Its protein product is CASSFTGNGEQYF.

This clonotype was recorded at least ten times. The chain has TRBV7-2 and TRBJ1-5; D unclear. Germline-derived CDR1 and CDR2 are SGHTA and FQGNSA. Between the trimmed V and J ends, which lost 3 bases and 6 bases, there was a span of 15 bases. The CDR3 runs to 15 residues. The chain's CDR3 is CASSFLPWKVQPQHF. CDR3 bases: TGTGCCAGCAGCTTTCTCCCCTGGAAGGTTCAGCCCCAGCATTTT.

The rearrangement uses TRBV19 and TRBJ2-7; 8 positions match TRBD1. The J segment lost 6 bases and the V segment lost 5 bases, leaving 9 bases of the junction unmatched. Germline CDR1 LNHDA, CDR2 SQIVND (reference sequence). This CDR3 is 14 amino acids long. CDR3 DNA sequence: TGTGCCAGTAGTTCACGGACAGGGACGGGCGAGCAGTACTTC. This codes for CASSSRTGTGEQYF. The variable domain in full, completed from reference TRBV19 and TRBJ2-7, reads DGGITQSPKYLFRKEGQNVTLSCEQNLNHDAMYWYRQDPGQGLRLIYYSQIVNDFQKGDIAEGYSVSREKKESFPLTVTSAQKNPTAFYLCASSSRTGTGEQYFGPGTRLTVT.

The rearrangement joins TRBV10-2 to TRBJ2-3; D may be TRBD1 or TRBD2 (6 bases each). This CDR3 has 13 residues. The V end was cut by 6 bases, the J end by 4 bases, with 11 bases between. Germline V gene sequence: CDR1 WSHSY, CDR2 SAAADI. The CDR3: CASRDGGADTQYF. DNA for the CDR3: TGCGCCAGCAGGGACGGGGGCGCAGATACGCAGTATTTT.

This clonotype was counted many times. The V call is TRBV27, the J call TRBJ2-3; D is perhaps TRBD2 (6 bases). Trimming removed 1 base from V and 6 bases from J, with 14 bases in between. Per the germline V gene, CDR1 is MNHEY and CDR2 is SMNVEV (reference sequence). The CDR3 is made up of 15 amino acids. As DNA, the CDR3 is TGTGCCAGCAGTTTATGGGGGTGGGGGAGGGATACGCAGTATTTT. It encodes CASSLWGWGRDTQYF.

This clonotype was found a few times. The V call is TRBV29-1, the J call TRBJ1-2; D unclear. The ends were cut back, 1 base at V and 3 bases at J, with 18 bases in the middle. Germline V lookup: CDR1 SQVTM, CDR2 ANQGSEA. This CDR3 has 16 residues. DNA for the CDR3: TGCAGCGTTGAAGTTCCCCAAACGGGAGGATACTATGGCTACACCTTC. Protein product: CSVEVPQTGGYYGYTF. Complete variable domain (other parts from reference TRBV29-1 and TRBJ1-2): SAVISQKPSRDICQRGTSLTIQCQVDSQVTMMFWYRQQPGQSLTLIATANQGSEATYESGFVIDKFPISRPNLTFSTLTVSNMSPEDSSIYLCSVEVPQTGGYYGYTFGSGTRLTVV.

The chain's CDR3 is CAIANPGFNGYTF. For the CDR3, the DNA is TGTGCCATCGCAAACCCCGGGTTTAATGGCTACACCTTC. The V call is TRBV10-3, the J call TRBJ1-2, with D unclear. Germline CDR1 reads ENHRY; CDR2 reads SYGVKD. The CDR3 sequence is 13 residues long. With 8 bases removed from V and 6 bases from J, the gap between germline ends came to 16 bases.

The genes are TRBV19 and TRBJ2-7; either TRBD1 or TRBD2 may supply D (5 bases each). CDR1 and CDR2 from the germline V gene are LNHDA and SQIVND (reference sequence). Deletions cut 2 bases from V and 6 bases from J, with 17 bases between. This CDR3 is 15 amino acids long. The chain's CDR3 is CASSINSQGAGEQYF. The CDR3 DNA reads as TGTGCCAGTAGTATAAATTCGCAGGGCGCGGGCGAGCAGTACTTC.

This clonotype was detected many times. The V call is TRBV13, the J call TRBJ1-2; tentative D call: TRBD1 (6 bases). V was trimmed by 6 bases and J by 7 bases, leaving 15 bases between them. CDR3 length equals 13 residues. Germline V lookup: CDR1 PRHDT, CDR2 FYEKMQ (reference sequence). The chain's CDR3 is CASRVQGSAGYTF. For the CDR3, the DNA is TGTGCCAGCAGAGTTCAGGGGTCGGCTGGCTACACCTTC.